The count of the clone carrying this T cell receptor (beta chain) is one. Using immunoSEQ multiplex PCR, the repertoire was profiled, and TCRdb retains in-frame clones only, with some absent. The sample includes 20,000 to 25,000 clones, around 73% of them seen just once. The germline gives CDR1 MNHEY, CDR2 SVGAGI. Trimming shortened V by 8 bases and J by 4 bases, and 18 bases separated the two germline ends. This CDR3 is built from 14 residues. The source of the sample is a study of intratumoral heterogeneity in liver cancer. Overall study context: The median patient age was around 60 years, and most were male.

Early-stage hepatocellular carcinoma patients were treatment-naïve prior to resection. Sampled areas showed no macroscopic evidence of necrosis or hemorrhage. The sample was tumor-adjacent normal tissue, taken before any cancer treatment. This chain uses TRBV6-5 with TRBJ2-7; tentative D call: TRBD2 (7 bases). The receptor was derived from a woman aged 70-85 years with hepatocellular carcinoma. CDR3 protein: CASVRGGRPYEQYF. The CDR3 region has the DNA TGTGCCAGCGTGAGGGGGGGCCGCCCGTACGAGCAGTACTTC.